Below, one TCR beta chain is given with its context. The source of the sample is a study of T cell responses to AZD1222 COVID-19 vaccine. V dropped 5 bases and J dropped 2; count of bases not matched to a gene: 13. The CDR3 is 19 amino acids. Assay used: immunoSEQ multiplex PCR; TCRdb lists only in-frame clones, some missing. The repertoire has 100,000 to 150,000 clones, 90% of them found once; the top ten carry 6.9%. This sequence originates from an adult in good health. V and J are TRBV23-1 and TRBJ1-4; 11 nucleotides match TRBD1. TRBV23-1 is treated as an ORF (open reading frame) with a function not yet certain. The specimen was peripheral blood, collected on day 0 of AZD1222 vaccination. The CDR3 bases are TGCGCCAGCAGTGAGTGGACAGGGGGCTGTGGAGGGACTAATGAAAAACTGTTTTTT. Translated: CASSEWTGGCGGTNEKLFF.